The present TCR beta chain was sequenced within a study of post-analysis software for immune sequencing data. Study-wide results and caveats: Higher frequency in patients than in controls was seen for 5 or 6 TRBV segments, with TRBV5-6, TRBV5-1 and TRBV20-1 among them.

Incorporated into the TCR beta cDNA libraries were unique molecular identifiers, which served to reduce PCR and sequencing biases. cDNA molecules numbering about 480,000 came from approximately 1 to 10 million T cells. TCRdb reprocessed the PCR reads with MiXCR, giving one entry per CDR3 protein. The repertoire holds some 690,000 distinct CDR3 sequences, with 59% as singletons. The CDR3 spans 14 residues. Trimming removed 6 bases from V and 6 bases from J; junction bases left unmatched: 8. This clonotype has only a few counts. The antigen remains unidentified. The chain carries TRBV12-3 or TRBV12-4 and TRBJ2-1; 7 positions match TRBD1. The sequenced sample consisted of blood. The receptor was isolated from a girl aged 2 to 9 with multiple sclerosis. CDR3: CASSLRDRINEQFF. Here the CDR3 DNA reads TGTGCCAGCAGCCTCCGGGACAGAATCAATGAGCAGTTCTTC.